The present TCR beta chain was sequenced within a study of post-analysis software for immune sequencing data. Study-level background: Relapsing-remitting, secondary progressive and progressive-relapsing multiple sclerosis courses were included. General observations from the study: For normalized Chao1 diversity, multiple sclerosis patients scored significantly lower than controls did. Samples prepared in the same batch strongly co-clustered by F measure.

Included in the TCR beta cDNA libraries were unique molecular identifiers. TCRdb redid the calling of the PCR reads with MiXCR, one entry per CDR3 protein. The table includes around 770,000 distinct CDR3 sequences, about 43% detected once. This clonotype has only one observation. What it recognizes is unknown. The specimen sequenced was blood. The TCR sequence derives from a girl between 5 and 17 years old with multiple sclerosis.

The CDR3 bases are TGTGCCAGCGCCCCGTTGGGTGGCAATCAGCCCCAGCATTTT. It translates to CASAPLGGNQPQHF. The V and J genes are TRBV12-3 or TRBV12-4 and TRBJ1-5, with unresolved D. The CDR3 covers 14 residues. Trimming removed 8 bases from V and 2 bases from J, with 13 bases in between.